This T cell receptor (beta chain) was captured in a study of somatic mutations in cytotoxic T cells in rheumatoid arthritis. Study-level results: Relative to age-matched healthy controls, rheumatoid arthritis patients did not differ significantly in CD8+ T-cell clonality.

Germline lookup yields CDR1 PRHDT and CDR2 FYEKMQ (reference sequence). This CDR3 has 15 amino acids. V was shortened by 3 bases and J by 6 bases, with 16 bases between the two germline ends. TCRdb keeps only in-frame clones here, not all; method: immunoSEQ multiplex PCR. The repertoire consists of about 23,000 clones, with about 82% occurring once and the leading ten covering roughly 3.8%. On this clone itself: Its antigen is undetermined.

Source material: CD8+ T cells sorted from blood. The rearrangement joins TRBV13 to TRBJ2-3, with D perhaps matching TRBD1 or TRBD2 (5 bases each). The TCR was taken from an adult with rheumatoid arthritis. CDR3 loop: CASSFGRVEVDTQYF. The CDR3 DNA sequence: TGTGCCAGCAGCTTCGGCAGGGTGGAGGTCGATACGCAGTATTTT.